This T cell receptor (beta chain) was recorded in a study of shared T cell receptors in the human thymus. V lost 8 bases to trimming and J lost 7 bases; unmatched junction nucleotides: 8. This CDR3 is 12 amino acids long. Per germline, CDR1 MGHRA and CDR2 YSYEKL. Data came from immunoSEQ multiplex PCR; TCRdb stores just in-frame clones and leaves some out. Of over 450,000 clones detected, approximately 80% appear once; the ten largest clones hold 0.013%. In addition, the sample was reused for a study of human thymus T cells.

The sequenced sample consisted of thymocytes. The sequence derives from a boy under two years old with a congenital heart defect. The V gene is TRBV4-1, the J gene TRBJ2-7; 7 nucleotides line up with TRBD2. As DNA, the CDR3 is TGCGCCAGCGGTGATTGGGGGGGAGAGCAGTACTTC. The encoded protein is CASGDWGGEQYF.